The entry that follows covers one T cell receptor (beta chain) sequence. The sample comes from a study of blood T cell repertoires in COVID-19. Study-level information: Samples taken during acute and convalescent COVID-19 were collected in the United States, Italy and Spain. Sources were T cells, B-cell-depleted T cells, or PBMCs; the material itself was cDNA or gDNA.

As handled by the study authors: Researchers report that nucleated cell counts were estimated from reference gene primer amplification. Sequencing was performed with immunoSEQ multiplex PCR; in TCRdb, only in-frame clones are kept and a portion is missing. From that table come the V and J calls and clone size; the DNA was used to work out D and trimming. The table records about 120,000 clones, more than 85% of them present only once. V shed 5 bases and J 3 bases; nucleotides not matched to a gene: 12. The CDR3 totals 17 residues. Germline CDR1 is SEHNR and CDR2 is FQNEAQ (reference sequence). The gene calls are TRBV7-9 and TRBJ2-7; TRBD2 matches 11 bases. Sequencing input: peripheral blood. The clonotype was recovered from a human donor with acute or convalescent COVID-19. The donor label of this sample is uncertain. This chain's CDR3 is CASSPEFGLAGGYEQYF. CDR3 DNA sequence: TGTGCCAGCAGCCCTGAGTTCGGGCTAGCGGGAGGCTACGAGCAGTACTTC.